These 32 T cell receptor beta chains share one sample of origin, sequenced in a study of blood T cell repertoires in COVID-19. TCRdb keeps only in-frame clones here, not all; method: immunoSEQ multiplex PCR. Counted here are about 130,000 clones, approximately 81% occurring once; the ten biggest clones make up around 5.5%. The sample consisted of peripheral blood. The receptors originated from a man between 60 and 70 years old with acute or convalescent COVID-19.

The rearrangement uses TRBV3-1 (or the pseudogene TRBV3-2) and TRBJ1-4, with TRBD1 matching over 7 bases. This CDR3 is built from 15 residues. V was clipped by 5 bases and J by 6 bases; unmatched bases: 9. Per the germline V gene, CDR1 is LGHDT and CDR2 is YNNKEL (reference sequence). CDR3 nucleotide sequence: TGTGCCAGCAGCGAAAGACAGGGAAATTATGAAAAACTGTTTTTT. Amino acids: CASSERQGNYEKLFF.

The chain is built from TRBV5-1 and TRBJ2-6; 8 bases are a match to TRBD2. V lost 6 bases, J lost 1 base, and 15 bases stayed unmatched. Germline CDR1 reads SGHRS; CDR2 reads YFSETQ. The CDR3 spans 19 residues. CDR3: CASTIRGLGGGSGANVLTF. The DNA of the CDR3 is TGCGCCAGCACAATCAGGGGTCTCGGCGGGGGGTCTGGGGCCAACGTCCTGACTTTC.

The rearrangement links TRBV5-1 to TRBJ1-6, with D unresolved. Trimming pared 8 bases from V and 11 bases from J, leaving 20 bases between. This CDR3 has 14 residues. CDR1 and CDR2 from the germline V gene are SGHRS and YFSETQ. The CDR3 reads CASTWSGPETPLHF. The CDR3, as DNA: TGCGCCAGTACCTGGTCGGGTCCAGAGACACCCCTCCACTTT.

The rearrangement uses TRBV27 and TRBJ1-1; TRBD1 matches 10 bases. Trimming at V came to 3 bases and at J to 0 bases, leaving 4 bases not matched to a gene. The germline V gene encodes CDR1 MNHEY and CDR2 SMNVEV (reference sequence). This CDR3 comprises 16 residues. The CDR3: CASSFRTGGMNTEAFF. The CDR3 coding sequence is TGTGCCAGCAGTTTTCGGACAGGGGGGATGAACACTGAAGCTTTCTTT.

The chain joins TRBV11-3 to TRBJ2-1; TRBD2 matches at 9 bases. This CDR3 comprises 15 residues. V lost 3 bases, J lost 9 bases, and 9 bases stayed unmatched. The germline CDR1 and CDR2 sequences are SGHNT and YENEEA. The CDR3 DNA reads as TGTGCCAGCAGCTTCTCCAGCGGGGGGAGGAGTGAGCAGTTCTTC. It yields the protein CASSFSSGGRSEQFF. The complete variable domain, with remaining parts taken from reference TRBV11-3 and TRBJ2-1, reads EAGVVQSPRYKIIEKKQPVAFWCNPISGHNTLYWYLQNLGQGPELLIRYENEEAVDDSQLPKDRFSAERLKGVDSTLKIQPAELGDSAVYLCASSFSSGGRSEQFFGPGTRLTVL.

The CDR3 DNA sequence: TGTGCCAGCAGCGTCGGGACAGGGGGGTACGAGCAGTACTTC. It specifies CASSVGTGGYEQYF. V usage is TRBV28 and J usage is TRBJ2-7; 11 bases agree with TRBD1. The CDR3 has 14 residues. Per germline, CDR1 MDHEN and CDR2 SYDVKM. Trimming took 6 bases from V and 4 from J; bases not matched to a gene: 5. Variable domain in full (rest from reference TRBV28 and TRBJ2-7): DVKVTQSSRYLVKRTGEKVFLECVQDMDHENMFWYRQDPGLGLRLIYFSYDVKMKEKGDIPEGYSVSREKKERFSLILESASTNQTSMYLCASSVGTGGYEQYFGPGTRLTVT.

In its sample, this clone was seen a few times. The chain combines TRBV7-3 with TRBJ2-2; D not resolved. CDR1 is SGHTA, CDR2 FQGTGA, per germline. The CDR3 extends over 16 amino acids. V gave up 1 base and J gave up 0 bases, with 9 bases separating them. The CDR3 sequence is CASSLNQAANTGELFF. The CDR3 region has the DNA TGTGCCAGCAGCTTAAACCAGGCAGCGAACACCGGGGAGCTGTTTTTT.

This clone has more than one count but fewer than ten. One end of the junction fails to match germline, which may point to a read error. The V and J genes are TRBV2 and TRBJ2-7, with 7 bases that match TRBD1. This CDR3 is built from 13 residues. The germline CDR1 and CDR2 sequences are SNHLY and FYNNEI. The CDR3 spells CAKSTGSSDEQYF. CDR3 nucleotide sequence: TGTGCCAAATCGACAGGGTCCTCCGACGAGCAGTACTTC.

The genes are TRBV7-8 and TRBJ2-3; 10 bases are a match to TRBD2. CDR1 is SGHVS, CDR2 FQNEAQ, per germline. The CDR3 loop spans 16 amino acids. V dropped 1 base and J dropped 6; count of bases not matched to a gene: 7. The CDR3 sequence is CASSLGASGRVDTQYF. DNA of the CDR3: TGTGCCAGCAGCTTAGGGGCTAGCGGGAGAGTGGATACGCAGTATTTT.

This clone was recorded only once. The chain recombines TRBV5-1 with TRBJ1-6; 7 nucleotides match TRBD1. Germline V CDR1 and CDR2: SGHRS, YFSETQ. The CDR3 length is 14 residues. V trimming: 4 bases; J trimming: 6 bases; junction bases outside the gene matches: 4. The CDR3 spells CASSAGTANSPLHF. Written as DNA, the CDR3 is TGCGCCAGCAGCGCCGGGACAGCTAATTCACCCCTCCACTTT. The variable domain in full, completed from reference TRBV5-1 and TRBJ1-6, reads KAGVTQTPRYLIKTRGQQVTLSCSPISGHRSVSWYQQTPGQGLQFLFEYFSETQRNKGNFPGRFSGRQFSNSRSEMNVSTLELGDSALYLCASSAGTANSPLHFGNGTRLTVT.

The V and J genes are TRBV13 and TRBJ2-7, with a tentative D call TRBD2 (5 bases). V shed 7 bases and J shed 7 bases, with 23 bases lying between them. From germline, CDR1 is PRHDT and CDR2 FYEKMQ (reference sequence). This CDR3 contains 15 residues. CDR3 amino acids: CASTLRGQPDGEQYF. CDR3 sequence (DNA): TGTGCCAGCACCCTACGAGGGCAGCCCGACGGGGAGCAGTACTTC.

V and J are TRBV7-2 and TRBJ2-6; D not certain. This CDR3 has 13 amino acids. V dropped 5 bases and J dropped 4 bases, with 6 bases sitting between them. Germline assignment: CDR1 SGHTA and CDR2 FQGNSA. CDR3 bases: TGTGCCAGCAGCCCCCTCGGGGCCAACGTCCTGACTTTC. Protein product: CASSPLGANVLTF.

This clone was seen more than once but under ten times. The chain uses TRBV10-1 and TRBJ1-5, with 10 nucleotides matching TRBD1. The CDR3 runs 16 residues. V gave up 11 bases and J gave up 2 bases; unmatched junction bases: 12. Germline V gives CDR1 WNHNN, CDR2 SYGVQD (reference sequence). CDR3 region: CARWGQGTLGNQPQHF. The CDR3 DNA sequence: TGCGCCCGCTGGGGACAGGGGACCCTAGGCAATCAGCCCCAGCATTTT.

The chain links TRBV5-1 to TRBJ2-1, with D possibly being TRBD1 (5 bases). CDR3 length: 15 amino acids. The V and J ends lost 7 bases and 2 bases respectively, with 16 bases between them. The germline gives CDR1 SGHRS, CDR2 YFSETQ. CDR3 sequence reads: CASRQGQGTYNEQFF. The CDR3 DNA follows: TGCGCCAGCCGGCAGGGTCAGGGTACCTACAATGAGCAGTTCTTC.

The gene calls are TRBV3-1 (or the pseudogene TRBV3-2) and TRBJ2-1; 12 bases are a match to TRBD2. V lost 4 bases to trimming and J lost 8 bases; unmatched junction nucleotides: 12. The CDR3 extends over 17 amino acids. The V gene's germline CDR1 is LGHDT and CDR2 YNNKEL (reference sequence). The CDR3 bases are TGTGCCAGCAGCCCCTCCTTACTAGCGGGGGGTGAGGATGAGCAGTTCTTC. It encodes CASSPSLLAGGEDEQFF.

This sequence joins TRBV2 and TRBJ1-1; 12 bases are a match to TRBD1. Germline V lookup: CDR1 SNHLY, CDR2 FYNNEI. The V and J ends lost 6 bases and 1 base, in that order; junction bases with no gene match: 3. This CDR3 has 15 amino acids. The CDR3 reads CASRGTGGTNTEAFF. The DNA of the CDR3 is TGTGCCAGCAGGGGGACAGGGGGCACGAACACTGAAGCTTTCTTT.

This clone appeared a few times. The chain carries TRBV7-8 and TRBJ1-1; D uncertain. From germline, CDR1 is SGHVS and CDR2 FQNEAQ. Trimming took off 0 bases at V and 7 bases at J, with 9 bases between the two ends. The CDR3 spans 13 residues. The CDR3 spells CASSLAGGSEAFF. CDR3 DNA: TGTGCCAGCAGCTTAGCAGGAGGGAGTGAAGCTTTCTTT.

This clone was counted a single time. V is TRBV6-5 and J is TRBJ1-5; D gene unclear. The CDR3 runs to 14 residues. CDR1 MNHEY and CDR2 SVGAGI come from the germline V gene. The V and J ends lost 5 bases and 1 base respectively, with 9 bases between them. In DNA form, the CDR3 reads TGTGCCAGCAGTCGGCCCGGGAGCAATCAGCCCCAGCATTTT. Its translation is CASSRPGSNQPQHF.

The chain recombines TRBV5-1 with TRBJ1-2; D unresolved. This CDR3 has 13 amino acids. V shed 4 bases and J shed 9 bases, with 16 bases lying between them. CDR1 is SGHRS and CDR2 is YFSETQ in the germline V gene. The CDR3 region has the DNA TGCGCCAGCAGCCCGGAGGATATCGATCGCTACACCTTC. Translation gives CASSPEDIDRYTF. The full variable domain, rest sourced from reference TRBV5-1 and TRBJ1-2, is KAGVTQTPRYLIKTRGQQVTLSCSPISGHRSVSWYQQTPGQGLQFLFEYFSETQRNKGNFPGRFSGRQFSNSRSEMNVSTLELGDSALYLCASSPEDIDRYTFGSGTRLTVV.

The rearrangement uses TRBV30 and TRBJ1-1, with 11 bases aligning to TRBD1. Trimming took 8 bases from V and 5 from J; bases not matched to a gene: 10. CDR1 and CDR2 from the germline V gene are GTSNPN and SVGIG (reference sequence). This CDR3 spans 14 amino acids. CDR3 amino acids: CALRFGTGGTEAFF. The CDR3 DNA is TGTGCCCTCCGCTTTGGGACAGGGGGTACTGAAGCTTTCTTT.

The CDR3, as DNA: TGTGCCAGCAGTTTAGGGGCAGGGGTAAATACGCAGTATTTT. This sequence encodes CASSLGAGVNTQYF. The genes are TRBV27 and TRBJ2-3, with D tentatively TRBD1 (6 bases). CDR1 and CDR2 from the germline V gene are MNHEY and SMNVEV (reference sequence). Trimming shortened V by 2 bases and J by 7 bases, and 13 bases separated the two germline ends. This CDR3 has 14 amino acids.

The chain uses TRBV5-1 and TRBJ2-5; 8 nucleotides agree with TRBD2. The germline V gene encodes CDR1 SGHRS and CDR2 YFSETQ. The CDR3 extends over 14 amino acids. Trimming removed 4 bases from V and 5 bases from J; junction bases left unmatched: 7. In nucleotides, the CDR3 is TGCGCCAGCAGCCTTGTAGCGGGGACGGAGACCCAGTACTTC. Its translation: CASSLVAGTETQYF. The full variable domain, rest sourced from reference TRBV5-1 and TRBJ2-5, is KAGVTQTPRYLIKTRGQQVTLSCSPISGHRSVSWYQQTPGQGLQFLFEYFSETQRNKGNFPGRFSGRQFSNSRSEMNVSTLELGDSALYLCASSLVAGTETQYFGPGTRLLVL.

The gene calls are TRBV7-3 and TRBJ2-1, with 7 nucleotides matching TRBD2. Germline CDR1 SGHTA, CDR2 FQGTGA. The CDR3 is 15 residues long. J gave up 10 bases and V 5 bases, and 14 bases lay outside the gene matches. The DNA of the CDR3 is TGTGCCAGCAGCGCCCAAGCGGGGCAGACCAGGGAGCAGTTCTTC. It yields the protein CASSAQAGQTREQFF. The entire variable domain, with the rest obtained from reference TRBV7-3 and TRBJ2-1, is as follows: GAGVSQTPSNKVTEKGKYVELRCDPISGHTALYWYRQSLGQGPEFLIYFQGTGAADDSGLPNDRFFAVRPEGSVSTLKIQRTERGDSAVYLCASSAQAGQTREQFFGPGTRLTVL.

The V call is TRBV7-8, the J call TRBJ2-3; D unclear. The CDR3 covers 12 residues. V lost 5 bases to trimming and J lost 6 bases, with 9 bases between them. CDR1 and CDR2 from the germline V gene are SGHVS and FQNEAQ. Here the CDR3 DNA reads TGTGCCAGCAGCCCGTACACCGATACGCAGTATTTT. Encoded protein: CASSPYTDTQYF.

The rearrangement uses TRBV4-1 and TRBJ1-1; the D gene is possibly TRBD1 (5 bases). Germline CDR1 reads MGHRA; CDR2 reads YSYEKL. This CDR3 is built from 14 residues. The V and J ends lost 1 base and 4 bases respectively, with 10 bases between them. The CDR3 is CASSQGAGRTEAFF. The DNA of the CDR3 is TGCGCCAGCAGCCAAGGTGCGGGACGCACTGAAGCTTTCTTT.

CDR3 sequence reads: CASSQNSGDYGYTF. The CDR3 DNA reads TGTGCCAGCAGCCAAAATTCAGGGGACTATGGCTACACCTTC. This chain links TRBV3-1 (or the pseudogene TRBV3-2) with TRBJ1-2; TRBD1 is a possible D gene (6 bases). Trimming pared 2 bases from V and 3 bases from J, leaving 10 bases between. The CDR3 extends over 14 amino acids. The germline V gene has CDR1 LGHDT and CDR2 YNNKEL (reference sequence).

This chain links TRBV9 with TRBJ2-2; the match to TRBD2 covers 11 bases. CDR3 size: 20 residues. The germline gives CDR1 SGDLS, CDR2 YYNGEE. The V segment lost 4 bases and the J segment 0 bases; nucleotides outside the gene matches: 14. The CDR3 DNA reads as TGTGCCAGCAGCCTCAGAACCGGGACTAGCGGACGCGCGAACACCGGGGAGCTGTTTTTT. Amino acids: CASSLRTGTSGRANTGELFF. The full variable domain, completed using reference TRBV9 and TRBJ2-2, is DSGVTQTPKHLITATGQRVTLRCSPRSGDLSVYWYQQSLDQGLQFLIQYYNGEERAKGNILERFSAQQFPDLHSELNLSSLELGDSALYFCASSLRTGTSGRANTGELFFGEGSRLTVL.

The CDR3 loop is CASSELGGRYNEQFF. In DNA, the CDR3 is TGTGCCAGCAGCGAACTCGGGGGAAGATACAATGAGCAGTTCTTC. The V gene is TRBV13, the J gene TRBJ2-1; possibly TRBD2 for D (6 bases). The CDR3 runs to 15 residues. V gave up 5 bases and J gave up 4 bases, with 15 bases separating them. Germline CDR1 reads PRHDT; CDR2 reads FYEKMQ (reference sequence).

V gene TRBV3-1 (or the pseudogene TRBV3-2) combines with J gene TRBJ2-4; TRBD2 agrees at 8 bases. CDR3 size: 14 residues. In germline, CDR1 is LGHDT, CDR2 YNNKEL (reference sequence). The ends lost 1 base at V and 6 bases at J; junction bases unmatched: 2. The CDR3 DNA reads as TGTGCCAGCAGCCAAGGCGGGGGGACAAACATTCAGTACTTC. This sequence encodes CASSQGGGTNIQYF.

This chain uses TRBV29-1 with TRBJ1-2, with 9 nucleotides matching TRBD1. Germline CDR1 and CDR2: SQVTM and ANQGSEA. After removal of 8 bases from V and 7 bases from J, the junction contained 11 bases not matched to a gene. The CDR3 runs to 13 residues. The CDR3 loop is CSTSSGQGGGYTF. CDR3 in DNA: TGCAGCACCTCGTCGGGACAGGGCGGTGGCTACACCTTC.

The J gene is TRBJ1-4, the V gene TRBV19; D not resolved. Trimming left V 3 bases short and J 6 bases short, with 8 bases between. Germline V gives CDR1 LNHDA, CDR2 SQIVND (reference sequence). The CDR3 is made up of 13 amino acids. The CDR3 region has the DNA TGTGCCAGTAGTATCCAACGGTATGAAAAACTGTTTTTT. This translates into CASSIQRYEKLFF.

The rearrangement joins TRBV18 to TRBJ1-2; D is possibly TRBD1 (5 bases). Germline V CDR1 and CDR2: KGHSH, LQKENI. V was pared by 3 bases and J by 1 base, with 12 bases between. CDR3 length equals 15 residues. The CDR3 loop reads CASSPTVTDNYGYTF. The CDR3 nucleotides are TGTGCCAGCTCACCCACCGTGACAGATAACTATGGCTACACCTTC. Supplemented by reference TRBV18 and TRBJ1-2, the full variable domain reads NAGVMQNPRHLVRRRGQEARLRCSPMKGHSHVYWYRQLPEEGLKFMVYLQKENIIDESGMPKERFSAEFPKEGPSILRIQQVVRGDSAAYFCASSPTVTDNYGYTFGSGTRLTVV.